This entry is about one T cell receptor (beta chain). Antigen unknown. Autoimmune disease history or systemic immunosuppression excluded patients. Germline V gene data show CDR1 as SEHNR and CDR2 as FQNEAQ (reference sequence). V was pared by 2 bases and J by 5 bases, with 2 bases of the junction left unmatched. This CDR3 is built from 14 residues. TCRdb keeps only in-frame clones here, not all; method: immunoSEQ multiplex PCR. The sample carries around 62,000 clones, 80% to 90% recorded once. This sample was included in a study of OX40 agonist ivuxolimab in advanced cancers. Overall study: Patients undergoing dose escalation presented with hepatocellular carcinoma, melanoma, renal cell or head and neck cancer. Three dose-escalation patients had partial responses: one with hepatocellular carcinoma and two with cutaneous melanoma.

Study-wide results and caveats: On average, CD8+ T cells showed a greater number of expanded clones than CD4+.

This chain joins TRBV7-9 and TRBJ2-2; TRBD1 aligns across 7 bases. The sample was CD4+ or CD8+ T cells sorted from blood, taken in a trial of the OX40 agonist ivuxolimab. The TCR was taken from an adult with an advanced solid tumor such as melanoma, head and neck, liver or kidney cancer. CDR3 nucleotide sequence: TGTGCCAGCAGCTTACCGGGACAGACCGGGGAGCTGTTTTTT. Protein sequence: CASSLPGQTGELFF.